This T cell receptor (beta chain) derives from a study of control samples from healthy donors and cancer patients. This CDR3 comprises 15 residues. V lost 0 bases and J 6 bases, leaving 12 bases between the germline ends. CDR1 SGHRS and CDR2 YFSETQ come from the germline V gene. TCRdb keeps only in-frame clones here, not all; method: immunoSEQ multiplex PCR. The data show 150,000 to 200,000 clones, 91% seen once. The sample consisted of blood. This TCR derives from a woman in her forties in good health. The chain links TRBV5-1 to TRBJ1-4; D may be TRBD1 (6 bases). The chain's CDR3 is CASSLVGTTDEKLFF. The CDR3 coding sequence is TGCGCCAGCAGCTTGGTTGGGACAACCGATGAAAAACTGTTTTTT.